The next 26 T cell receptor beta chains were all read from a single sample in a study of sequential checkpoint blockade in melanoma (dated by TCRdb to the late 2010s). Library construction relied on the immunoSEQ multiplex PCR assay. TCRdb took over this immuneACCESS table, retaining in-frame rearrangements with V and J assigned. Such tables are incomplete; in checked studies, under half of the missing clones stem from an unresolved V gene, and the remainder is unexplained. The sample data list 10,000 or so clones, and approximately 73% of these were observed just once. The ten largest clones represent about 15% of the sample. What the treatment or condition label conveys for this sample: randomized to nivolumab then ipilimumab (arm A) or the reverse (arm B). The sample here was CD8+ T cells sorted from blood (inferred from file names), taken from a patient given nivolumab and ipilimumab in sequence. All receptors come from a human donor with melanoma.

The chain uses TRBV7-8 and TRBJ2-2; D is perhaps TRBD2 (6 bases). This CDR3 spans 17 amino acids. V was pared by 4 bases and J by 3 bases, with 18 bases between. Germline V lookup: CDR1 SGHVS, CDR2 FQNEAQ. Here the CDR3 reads CASSSRVPSAYTGELFF. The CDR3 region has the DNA TGTGCCAGCAGCTCCCGAGTTCCTAGCGCTTACACCGGGGAGCTGTTTTTT.

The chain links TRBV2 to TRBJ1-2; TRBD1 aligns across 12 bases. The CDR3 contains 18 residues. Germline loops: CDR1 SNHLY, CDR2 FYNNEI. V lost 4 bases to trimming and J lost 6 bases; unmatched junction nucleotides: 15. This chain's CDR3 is CASSGPRDRGRVGDGYTF. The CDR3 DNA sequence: TGTGCCAGCAGTGGCCCCCGGGACAGGGGGCGCGTGGGTGATGGCTACACCTTC. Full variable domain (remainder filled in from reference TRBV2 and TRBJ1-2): EPEVTQTPSHQVTQMGQEVILRCVPISNHLYFYWYRQILGQKVEFLVSFYNNEISEKSEIFDDQFSVERPDGSNFTLKIRSTKLEDSAMYFCASSGPRDRGRVGDGYTFGSGTRLTVV.

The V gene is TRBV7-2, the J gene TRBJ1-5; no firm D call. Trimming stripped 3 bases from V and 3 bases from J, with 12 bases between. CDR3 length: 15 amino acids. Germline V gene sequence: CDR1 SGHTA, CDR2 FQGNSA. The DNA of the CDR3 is TGTGCCAGCAGCTTGAGTCAGGCGATCAATCAGCCCCAGCATTTT. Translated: CASSLSQAINQPQHF. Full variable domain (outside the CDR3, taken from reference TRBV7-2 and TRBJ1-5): GAGVSQSPSNKVTEKGKDVELRCDPISGHTALYWYRQSLGQGLEFLIYFQGNSAPDKSGLPSDRFSAERTGGSVSTLTIQRTQQEDSAVYLCASSLSQAINQPQHFGDGTRLSIL.

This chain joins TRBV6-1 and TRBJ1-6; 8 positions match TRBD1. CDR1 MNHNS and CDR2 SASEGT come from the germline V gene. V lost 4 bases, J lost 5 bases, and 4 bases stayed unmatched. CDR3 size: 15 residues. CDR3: CASSVETGDNSPLHF. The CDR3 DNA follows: TGTGCCAGCAGTGTTGAGACAGGGGATAATTCACCCCTCCACTTT.

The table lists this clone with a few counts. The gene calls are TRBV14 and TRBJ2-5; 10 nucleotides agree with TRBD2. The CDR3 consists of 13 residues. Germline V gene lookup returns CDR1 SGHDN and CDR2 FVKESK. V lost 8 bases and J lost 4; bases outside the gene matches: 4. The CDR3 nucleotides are TGTGCCAGCGGAGCGGGGGGGCCAGAGACCCAGTACTTC. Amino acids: CASGAGGPETQYF. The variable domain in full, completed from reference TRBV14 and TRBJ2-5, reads EAGVTQFPSHSVIEKGQTVTLRCDPISGHDNLYWYRRVMGKEIKFLLHFVKESKQDESGMPNNRFLAERTGGTYSTLKVQPAELEDSGVYFCASGAGGPETQYFGPGTRLLVL.

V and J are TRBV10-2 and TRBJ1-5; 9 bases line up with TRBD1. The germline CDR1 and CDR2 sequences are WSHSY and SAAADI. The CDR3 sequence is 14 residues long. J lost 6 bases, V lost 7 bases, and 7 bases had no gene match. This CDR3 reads CASTQQGAGQPQHF. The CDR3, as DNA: TGCGCCAGCACACAACAGGGGGCTGGTCAGCCCCAGCATTTT.

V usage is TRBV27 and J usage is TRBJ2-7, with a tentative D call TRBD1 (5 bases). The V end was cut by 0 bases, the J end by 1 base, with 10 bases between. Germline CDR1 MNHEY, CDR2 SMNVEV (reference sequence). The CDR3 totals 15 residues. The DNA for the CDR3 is TGTGCCAGCAGTTTATCCGCCAGGGATTCCTACGAGCAGTACTTC. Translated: CASSLSARDSYEQYF.

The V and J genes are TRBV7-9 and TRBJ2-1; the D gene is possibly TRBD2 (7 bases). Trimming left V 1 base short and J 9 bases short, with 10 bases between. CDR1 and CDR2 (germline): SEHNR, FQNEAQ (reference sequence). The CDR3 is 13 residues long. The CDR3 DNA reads TGTGCCAGCAGCTTAGGGGGGGGCCGTGAGCAGTTCTTC. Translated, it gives CASSLGGGREQFF.

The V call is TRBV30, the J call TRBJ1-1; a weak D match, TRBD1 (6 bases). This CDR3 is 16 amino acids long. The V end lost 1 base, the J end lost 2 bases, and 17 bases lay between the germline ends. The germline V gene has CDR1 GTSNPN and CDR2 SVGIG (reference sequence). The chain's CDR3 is CAWSGGPGQLNTEAFF. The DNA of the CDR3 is TGTGCCTGGAGTGGGGGCCCGGGACAACTAAACACTGAAGCTTTCTTT. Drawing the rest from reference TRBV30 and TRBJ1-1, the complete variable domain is SQTIHQWPATLVQPVGSPLSLECTVEGTSNPNLYWYRQAAGRGLQLLFYSVGIGQISSEVPQNLSASRPQDRQFILSSKKLLLSDSGFYLCAWSGGPGQLNTEAFFGQGTRLTVV.

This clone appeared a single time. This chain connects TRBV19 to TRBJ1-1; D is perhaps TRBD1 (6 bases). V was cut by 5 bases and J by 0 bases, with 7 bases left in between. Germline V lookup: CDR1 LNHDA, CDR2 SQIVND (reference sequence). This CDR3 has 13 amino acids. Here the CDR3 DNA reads TGTGCCAGTAGTCAGGGGTTGAACACTGAAGCTTTCTTT. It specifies CASSQGLNTEAFF.

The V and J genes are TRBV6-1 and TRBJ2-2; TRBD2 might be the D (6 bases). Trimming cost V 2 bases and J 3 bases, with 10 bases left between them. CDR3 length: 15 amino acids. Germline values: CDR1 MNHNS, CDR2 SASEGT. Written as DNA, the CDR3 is TGTGCCAGCAGTGAATACGGGAGCGACACCGGGGAGCTGTTTTTT. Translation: CASSEYGSDTGELFF.

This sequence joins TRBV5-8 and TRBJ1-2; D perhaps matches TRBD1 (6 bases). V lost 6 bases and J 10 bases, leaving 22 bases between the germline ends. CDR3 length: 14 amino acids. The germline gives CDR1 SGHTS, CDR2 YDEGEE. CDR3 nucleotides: TGTGCCAGCATCGATAGGGGGTTGGTGCAGGACTACACCTTC. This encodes CASIDRGLVQDYTF.

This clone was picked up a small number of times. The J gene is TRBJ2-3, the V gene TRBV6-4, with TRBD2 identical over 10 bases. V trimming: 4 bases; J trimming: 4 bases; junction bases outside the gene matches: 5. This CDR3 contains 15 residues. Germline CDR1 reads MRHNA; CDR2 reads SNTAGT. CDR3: CASSGGTSEADTQYF. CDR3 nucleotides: TGTGCCAGCAGTGGAGGGACTAGCGAGGCAGATACGCAGTATTTT.

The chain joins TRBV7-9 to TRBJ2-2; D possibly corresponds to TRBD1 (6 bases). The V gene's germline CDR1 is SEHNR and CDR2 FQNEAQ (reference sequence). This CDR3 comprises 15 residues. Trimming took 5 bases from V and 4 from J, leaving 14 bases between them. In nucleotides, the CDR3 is TGTGCCAGCAGCGGACCCGGACAGAGCACCGGGGAGCTGTTTTTT. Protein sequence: CASSGPGQSTGELFF.

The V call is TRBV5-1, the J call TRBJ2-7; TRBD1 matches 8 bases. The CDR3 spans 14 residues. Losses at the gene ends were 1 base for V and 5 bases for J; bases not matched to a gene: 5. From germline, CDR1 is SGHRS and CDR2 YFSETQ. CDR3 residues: CASSLRQGAHEQYF. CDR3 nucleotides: TGCGCCAGCAGCTTGAGGCAGGGGGCACACGAGCAGTACTTC.

The CDR3 is CASSDRTDGNYGYTF. The CDR3 nucleotides are TGTGCCAGCAGTGACCGGACAGATGGGAACTATGGCTACACCTTC. V usage is TRBV27 and J usage is TRBJ1-2, with D perhaps TRBD1 (6 bases). The CDR3 is made up of 15 amino acids. Germline assignment: CDR1 MNHEY and CDR2 SMNVEV (reference sequence). V was pared by 5 bases and J by 2 bases, with 15 bases between.

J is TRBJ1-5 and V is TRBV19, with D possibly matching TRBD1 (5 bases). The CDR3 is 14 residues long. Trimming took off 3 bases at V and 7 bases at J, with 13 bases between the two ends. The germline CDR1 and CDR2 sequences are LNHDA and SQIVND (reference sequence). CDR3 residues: CASSMVGQGQPQHF. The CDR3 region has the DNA TGTGCCAGTAGTATGGTCGGACAAGGCCAGCCCCAGCATTTT.

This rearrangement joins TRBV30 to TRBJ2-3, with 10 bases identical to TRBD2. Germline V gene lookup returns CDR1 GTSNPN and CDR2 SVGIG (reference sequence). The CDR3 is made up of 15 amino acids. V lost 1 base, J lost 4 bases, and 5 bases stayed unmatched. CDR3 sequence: CAWSDGAGGADTQYF. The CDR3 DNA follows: TGTGCCTGGAGTGACGGAGCGGGGGGGGCAGATACGCAGTATTTT.

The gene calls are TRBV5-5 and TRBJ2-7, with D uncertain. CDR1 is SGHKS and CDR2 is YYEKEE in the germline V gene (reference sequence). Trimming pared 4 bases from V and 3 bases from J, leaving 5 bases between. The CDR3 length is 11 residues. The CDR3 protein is CASSQNYEQYF. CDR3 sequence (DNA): TGTGCCAGCAGCCAGAACTACGAGCAGTACTTC.

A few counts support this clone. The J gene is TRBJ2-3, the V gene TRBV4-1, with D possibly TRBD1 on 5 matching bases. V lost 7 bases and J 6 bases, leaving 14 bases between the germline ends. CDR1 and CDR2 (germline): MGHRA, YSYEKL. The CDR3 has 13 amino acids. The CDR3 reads CASNGRVEDTQYF. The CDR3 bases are TGCGCCAGCAACGGCAGGGTGGAGGATACGCAGTATTTT.

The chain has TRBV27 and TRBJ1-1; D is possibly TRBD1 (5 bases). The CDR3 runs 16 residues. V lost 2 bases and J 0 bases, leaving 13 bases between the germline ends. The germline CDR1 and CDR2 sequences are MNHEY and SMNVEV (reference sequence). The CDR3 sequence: CASSLDDSGMNTEAFF. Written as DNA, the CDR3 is TGTGCCAGCAGTTTAGATGACAGTGGAATGAACACTGAAGCTTTCTTT.

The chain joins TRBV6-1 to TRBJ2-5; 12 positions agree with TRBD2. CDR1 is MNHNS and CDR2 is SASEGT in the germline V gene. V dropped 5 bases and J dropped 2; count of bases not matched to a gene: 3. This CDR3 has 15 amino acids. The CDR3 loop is CASSLLAGGQETQYF. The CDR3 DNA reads TGTGCCAGCAGTTTGCTAGCGGGGGGGCAAGAGACCCAGTACTTC.

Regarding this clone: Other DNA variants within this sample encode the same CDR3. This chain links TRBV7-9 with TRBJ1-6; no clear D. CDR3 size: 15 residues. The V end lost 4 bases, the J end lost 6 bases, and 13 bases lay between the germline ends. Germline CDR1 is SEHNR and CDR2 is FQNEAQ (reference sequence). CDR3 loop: CASSYPGVGNSPLHF. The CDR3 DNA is TGTGCCAGCAGCTACCCCGGGGTCGGTAATTCACCCCTCCACTTT.

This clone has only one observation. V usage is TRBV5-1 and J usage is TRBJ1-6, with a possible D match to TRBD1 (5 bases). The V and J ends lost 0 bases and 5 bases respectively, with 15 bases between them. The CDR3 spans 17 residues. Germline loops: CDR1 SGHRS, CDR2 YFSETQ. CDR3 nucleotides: TGCGCCAGCAGCTTGGAGGTAATACCAGGGAATAATTCACCCCTCCACTTT. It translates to CASSLEVIPGNNSPLHF.

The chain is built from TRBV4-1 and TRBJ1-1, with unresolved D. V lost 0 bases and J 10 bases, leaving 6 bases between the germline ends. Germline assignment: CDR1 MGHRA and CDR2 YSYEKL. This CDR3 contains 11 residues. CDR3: CASSQDRGAFF. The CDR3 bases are TGCGCCAGCAGCCAAGATCGCGGAGCTTTCTTT.

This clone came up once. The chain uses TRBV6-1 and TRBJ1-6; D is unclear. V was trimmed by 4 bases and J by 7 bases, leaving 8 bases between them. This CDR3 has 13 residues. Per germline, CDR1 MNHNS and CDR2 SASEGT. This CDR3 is CASSAQENSPLHF. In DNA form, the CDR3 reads TGTGCCAGCAGTGCTCAGGAAAATTCACCCCTCCACTTT.